This entry describes one TCR beta chain. Germline loops: CDR1 MDHEN, CDR2 SYDVKM. This CDR3 comprises 16 residues. With 0 bases clipped from V and 6 bases from J, the junction kept 7 bases outside the gene matches. This sample is drawn from a study of control samples from healthy donors and cancer patients. Method: immunoSEQ multiplex PCR; TCRdb's copy keeps in-frame clones and lacks some. The sample comprises 100,000 to 150,000 clones, 80% to 95% of which are singletons, and about 2.5% rests with the top ten. The sequence was collected from a man younger than 35 in good health. Input material: blood. This chain joins TRBV28 and TRBJ2-1; 8 bases map to TRBD2. CDR3: CASSLWRGALSNEQFF. The CDR3 DNA sequence: TGTGCCAGCAGTTTATGGCGGGGGGCACTATCCAATGAGCAGTTCTTC.